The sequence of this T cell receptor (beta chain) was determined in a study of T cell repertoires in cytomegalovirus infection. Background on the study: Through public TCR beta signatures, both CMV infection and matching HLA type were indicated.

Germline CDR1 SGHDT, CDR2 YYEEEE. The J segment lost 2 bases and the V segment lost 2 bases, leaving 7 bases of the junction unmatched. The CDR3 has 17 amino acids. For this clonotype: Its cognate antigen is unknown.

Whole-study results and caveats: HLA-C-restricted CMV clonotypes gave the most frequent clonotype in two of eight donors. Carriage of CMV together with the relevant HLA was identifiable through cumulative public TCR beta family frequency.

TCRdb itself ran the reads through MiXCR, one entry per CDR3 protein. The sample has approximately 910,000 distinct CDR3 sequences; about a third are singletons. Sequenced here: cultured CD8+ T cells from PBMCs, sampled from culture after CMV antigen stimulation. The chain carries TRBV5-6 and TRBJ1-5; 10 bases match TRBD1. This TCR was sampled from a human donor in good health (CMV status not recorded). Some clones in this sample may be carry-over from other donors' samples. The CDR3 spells CASSLSGTGEGNQPQHF. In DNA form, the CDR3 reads TGTGCCAGCAGCTTATCCGGGACAGGGGAGGGCAATCAGCCCCAGCATTTT.